The 28 T cell receptor beta chains presented below share a single source sample, sequenced in a study of T cell responses to AZD1222 COVID-19 vaccine. The table came from immunoSEQ multiplex PCR; TCRdb's copy has only in-frame clones and leaves some out. The sample includes tens of thousands of clones, 80% of them seen just once. Sequencing used peripheral blood, obtained 28 days after the second AZD1222 dose. The receptors were sampled from an adult who received the AZD1222 COVID-19 vaccine.

The chain has TRBV4-3 and TRBJ2-3; TRBD1 might be the D (5 bases). Germline CDR1 and CDR2: LGHNA and YSLEER. V lost 1 base and J 5 bases, leaving 13 bases between the germline ends. The CDR3 totals 15 residues. CDR3 in amino acids: CASSQAGWGQDTQYF. CDR3 in DNA: TGCGCCAGCAGCCAAGCGGGTTGGGGCCAAGATACGCAGTATTTT.

This rearrangement joins TRBV19 to TRBJ1-1; tentative D call: TRBD1 (5 bases). CDR3 size: 18 residues. With 3 bases removed from V and 0 bases from J, the gap between germline ends came to 20 bases. The germline gives CDR1 LNHDA, CDR2 SQIVND (reference sequence). CDR3 residues: CASSITRQGWGMNTEAFF. The DNA for the CDR3 is TGTGCCAGTAGTATTACCCGCCAGGGCTGGGGAATGAACACTGAAGCTTTCTTT.

This sequence joins TRBV15 and TRBJ2-2; TRBD2 might be the D (6 bases). V lost 0 bases, J lost 5 bases, and 13 bases lay in between. Germline CDR1 LNHNV, CDR2 YYDKDF (reference sequence). The CDR3 spans 16 residues. This CDR3 is CATSRDTGTLTGELFF. In DNA form, the CDR3 reads TGTGCCACCAGCAGAGACACCGGGACTCTTACCGGGGAGCTGTTTTTT.

This CDR3 reads CASSDRGDNSPLHF. DNA of the CDR3: TGTGCCAGCAGTGACAGGGGAGATAATTCACCCCTCCACTTT. The chain combines TRBV2 with TRBJ1-6, with a tentative D call TRBD1 (6 bases). With 3 bases removed from V and 5 bases from J, the gap between germline ends came to 8 bases. The CDR3 is 14 amino acids. Looked up from germline, CDR1 is SNHLY and CDR2 is FYNNEI. The whole variable domain, filled in from reference TRBV2 and TRBJ1-6, reads EPEVTQTPSHQVTQMGQEVILRCVPISNHLYFYWYRQILGQKVEFLVSFYNNEISEKSEIFDDQFSVERPDGSNFTLKIRSTKLEDSAMYFCASSDRGDNSPLHFGNGTRLTVT.

The chain is built from TRBV7-3 and TRBJ1-2; no clear D gene. This CDR3 spans 13 amino acids. Per the germline V gene, CDR1 is SGHTA and CDR2 is FQGTGA. V was shortened by 4 bases and J by 8 bases, with 14 bases between the two germline ends. The CDR3 DNA reads as TGTGCCAGCAGCTCGACCATCTACGGAGGCTACACCTTC. It is translated as CASSSTIYGGYTF.

The chain uses TRBV5-1 and TRBJ2-3, with 8 bases matching TRBD2. CDR3 length equals 17 residues. The J segment lost 0 bases and the V segment lost 0 bases, leaving 6 bases of the junction unmatched. Germline V gives CDR1 SGHRS, CDR2 YFSETQ. The CDR3 loop is CASSLGLAISSTDTQYF. For the CDR3, the DNA is TGCGCCAGCAGCTTGGGACTAGCGATATCTAGCACAGATACGCAGTATTTT.

The chain employs TRBV18 and TRBJ2-3, with D perhaps TRBD2 (6 bases). Trimming cost V 2 bases and J 6 bases, with 15 bases left between them. CDR3 length: 15 residues. The germline V gene encodes CDR1 KGHSH and CDR2 LQKENI. The chain's CDR3 is CASSPSYGSGDTQYF. The CDR3 region has the DNA TGTGCCAGCTCACCATCCTACGGGAGCGGCGATACGCAGTATTTT.

This chain links TRBV28 with TRBJ1-1; the D gene is possibly TRBD1 (5 bases). The germline V gene has CDR1 MDHEN and CDR2 SYDVKM. Trimming left V 3 bases short and J 2 bases short, with 13 bases between. The CDR3 has 15 residues. CDR3 in DNA: TGTGCCAGCAGTTTGTTTGAGGGACCAAACACTGAAGCTTTCTTT. Protein: CASSLFEGPNTEAFF.

The chain joins TRBV28 to TRBJ2-2, with 8 bases identical to TRBD1. The V segment lost 6 bases and the J segment 5 bases; nucleotides outside the gene matches: 11. This CDR3 spans 16 amino acids. Germline values: CDR1 MDHEN, CDR2 SYDVKM. The CDR3 protein is CASSPAGTGLTGELFF. The CDR3 DNA reads as TGTGCCAGCAGCCCTGCCGGGACAGGCCTTACCGGGGAGCTGTTTTTT.

In nucleotides, the CDR3 is TGTGCCAGCAATTATTACAGGTTCTCCTACAATGAGCAGTTCTTC. Translated: CASNYYRFSYNEQFF. The J gene is TRBJ2-1, the V gene TRBV28; possibly TRBD1 for D (5 bases). The CDR3 has 15 amino acids. Germline-derived CDR1 and CDR2 are MDHEN and SYDVKM. V lost 7 bases, J lost 0 bases, and 13 bases lay in between.

The chain has TRBV24-1 and TRBJ1-5; possible D gene TRBD1, 5 bases. This CDR3 comprises 15 residues. Trimming removed 3 bases from V and 4 bases from J, with 12 bases in between. The germline V gene has CDR1 KGHDR and CDR2 SFDVKD. Written as DNA, the CDR3 is TGTGCCACCAGTGATGCCGGGACCATAAATCAGCCCCAGCATTTT. Translated: CATSDAGTINQPQHF.

This clone was recorded a few times. V usage is TRBV2 and J usage is TRBJ2-1; D possibly corresponds to TRBD2 (6 bases). The CDR3 is made up of 13 amino acids. V was pared by 5 bases and J by 10 bases, with 15 bases between. Germline V gene data show CDR1 as SNHLY and CDR2 as FYNNEI. CDR3 DNA sequence: TGTGCCAGCAGTACCGGACTAATCGGGGAGCAGTTCTTC. This gives the protein CASSTGLIGEQFF.

The chain has TRBV14 and TRBJ1-6; D might be TRBD1 (5 bases). The CDR3 spans 14 residues. Germline V gene lookup returns CDR1 SGHDN and CDR2 FVKESK. V gave up 3 bases and J gave up 9 bases, with 12 bases separating them. CDR3 sequence reads: CASSQKGPVSPLHF. CDR3 nucleotide sequence: TGTGCCAGCAGCCAGAAGGGGCCGGTTTCACCCCTCCACTTT.

J is TRBJ2-7 and V is TRBV4-2; 9 bases map to TRBD1. The trim removed 5 bases at V and 2 bases at J, leaving 10 bases unmatched. CDR1 is LGHNA, CDR2 YNFKEQ, per germline. This CDR3 is built from 16 residues. In nucleotides, the CDR3 is TGTGCCAGCAGCTCGCATTCCGGGACAGGGACCTACGAGCAGTACTTC. Encoded protein: CASSSHSGTGTYEQYF.

This rearrangement joins TRBV5-4 to TRBJ2-1; the D is unclear. Germline-derived CDR1 and CDR2 are SGHNT and YYREEE (reference sequence). With 2 bases removed from V and 5 bases from J, the gap between germline ends came to 8 bases. This CDR3 spans 13 amino acids. CDR3 nucleotides: TGTGCCAGCAGCTTTTGGCCCGACAATGAGCAGTTCTTC. Residues: CASSFWPDNEQFF.

CDR3 protein: CASSRAYGYTF. In DNA, the CDR3 is TGTGCCAGCAGTAGGGCCTATGGCTACACCTTC. The chain is built from TRBV28 and TRBJ1-2; D ambiguous. CDR1 and CDR2 (germline): MDHEN, SYDVKM. Trimming removed 5 bases at V and 4 bases at J, with 5 bases between. The CDR3 contains 11 residues.

V and J are TRBV30 and TRBJ1-1; tentative D call: TRBD1 (6 bases). CDR3 length equals 13 residues. Germline V gene sequence: CDR1 GTSNPN, CDR2 SVGIG (reference sequence). Trimming cost V 0 bases and J 4 bases, with 9 bases left between them. CDR3 loop: CAWSVRGFTEAFF. The CDR3 bases are TGTGCCTGGAGTGTAAGGGGGTTCACTGAAGCTTTCTTT.

In DNA form, the CDR3 reads TGTGCCATCAGGGACCCACAGGGGGGGTTTACTGAAGCTTTCTTT. Translated, it gives CAIRDPQGGFTEAFF. The chain couples TRBV10-3 to TRBJ1-1; TRBD1 matches at 8 bases. CDR1 is ENHRY, CDR2 SYGVKD, per germline. The junction had 11 bases not matched to a gene; V was cut back by 6 bases and J by 5 bases. The CDR3 has 15 residues.

The chain employs TRBV5-4 and TRBJ1-6; 9 nucleotides match TRBD1. Per germline, CDR1 SGHNT and CDR2 YYREEE (reference sequence). This CDR3 is 16 amino acids long. V lost 3 bases and J lost 3; bases outside the gene matches: 4. In DNA, the CDR3 is TGTGCCAGCAGCTCGCCGGGACAGGGCTATAATTCACCCCTCCACTTT. Its protein is CASSSPGQGYNSPLHF. Complete variable domain (other parts from reference TRBV5-4 and TRBJ1-6): ETGVTQSPTHLIKTRGQQVTLRCSSQSGHNTVSWYQQALGQGPQFIFQYYREEENGRGNFPPRFSGLQFPNYSSELNVNALELDDSALYLCASSSPGQGYNSPLHFGNGTRLTVT.

The V call is TRBV7-2, the J call TRBJ1-2; D not certain. The CDR3 extends over 13 amino acids. CDR1 is SGHTA and CDR2 is FQGNSA in the germline V gene. Between the trimmed V and J ends, which lost 1 base and 7 bases, there was a span of 10 bases. The CDR3 DNA reads TGTGCCAGCAGCTTAGTGGGTGGGGTTGGCTACACCTTC. It specifies CASSLVGGVGYTF.

The chain has TRBV28 and TRBJ1-2; D perhaps matches TRBD1 (5 bases). The CDR3 sequence is 18 residues long. Trimming pared 6 bases from V and 2 bases from J, leaving 25 bases between. Germline V gene sequence: CDR1 MDHEN, CDR2 SYDVKM. For the CDR3, the DNA is TGTGCCAGCAGGTCCCCCGGCGGGGGGAGCGGGCCCAACTATGGCTACACCTTC. Translated: CASRSPGGGSGPNYGYTF.

The gene calls are TRBV30 and TRBJ2-5; possibly TRBD1 for D (5 bases). Trimming shortened V by 5 bases and J by 2 bases, and 6 bases separated the two germline ends. In germline, CDR1 is GTSNPN, CDR2 SVGIG (reference sequence). The CDR3 has 11 amino acids. The CDR3 reads CAWGAQETQYF. Written as DNA, the CDR3 is TGTGCCTGGGGGGCTCAAGAGACCCAGTACTTC.

This clone was seen a few times. CDR3 sequence (DNA): TGTGCCAGCAGCTTAAGGGGGGCTAGCGGCAGAGACGAGCAGTACTTC. Translating it yields CASSLRGASGRDEQYF. The chain couples TRBV7-9 to TRBJ2-7; D perhaps matches TRBD2 (7 bases). Germline V gene data show CDR1 as SEHNR and CDR2 as FQNEAQ (reference sequence). V was pared by 2 bases and J by 5 bases, with 19 bases between. The CDR3 extends over 16 amino acids.

The chain uses TRBV28 and TRBJ1-1; D might be TRBD1 (5 bases). This CDR3 comprises 12 residues. V was cut by 6 bases and J by 7 bases, with 12 bases left in between. The germline gives CDR1 MDHEN, CDR2 SYDVKM. CDR3 sequence: CASRRYRSEAFF. The CDR3 DNA reads as TGTGCCAGCAGGCGTTACAGGAGTGAAGCTTTCTTT.

In this sample, this clone turned up once. V usage is TRBV7-9 and J usage is TRBJ1-2, with D possibly being TRBD1 (5 bases). Germline CDR1 is SEHNR and CDR2 is FQNEAQ (reference sequence). The CDR3 extends over 14 amino acids. Trimming left V 3 bases short and J 5 bases short, with 13 bases between. The chain's CDR3 is CASSFSGAIYGYTF. CDR3 DNA sequence: TGTGCCAGCAGCTTCAGCGGGGCCATTTATGGCTACACCTTC.

The chain is built from TRBV6-5 and TRBJ2-7; D remains ambiguous. Germline values: CDR1 MNHEY, CDR2 SVGAGI. The germline V and J ends were trimmed by 8 bases and 3 bases, with 17 bases remaining between them. This CDR3 spans 14 amino acids. This chain's CDR3 is CASSLGRIGYEQYF. The CDR3 nucleotides are TGTGCCAGCTCCCTAGGACGGATAGGCTACGAGCAGTACTTC.

The rearrangement uses TRBV5-4 and TRBJ2-7, with 12 bases aligning to TRBD2. The CDR3 is 17 residues long. Looked up from germline, CDR1 is SGHNT and CDR2 is YYREEE (reference sequence). V was pared by 1 base and J by 2 bases, with 7 bases of the junction left unmatched. In DNA, the CDR3 is TGTGCCAGCAGCTTGTTTACTAGCGGGGGGCCAGCCTACGAGCAGTACTTC. Its protein product is CASSLFTSGGPAYEQYF.

In this sample, this clone turned up once. V is TRBV5-1 and J is TRBJ2-1; TRBD1 agrees at 8 bases. The CDR3 runs 15 residues. V lost 3 bases to trimming and J lost 6 bases; unmatched junction nucleotides: 8. The V gene's germline CDR1 is SGHRS and CDR2 YFSETQ. CDR3 protein: CASSSQGEDFNEQFF. CDR3 DNA sequence: TGCGCCAGCAGCTCACAGGGGGAGGACTTCAATGAGCAGTTCTTC. Full variable domain (missing parts from reference TRBV5-1 and TRBJ2-1): KAGVTQTPRYLIKTRGQQVTLSCSPISGHRSVSWYQQTPGQGLQFLFEYFSETQRNKGNFPGRFSGRQFSNSRSEMNVSTLELGDSALYLCASSSQGEDFNEQFFGPGTRLTVL.